The 22 T cell receptor beta chains reported below all come from one sample, sequenced in a study of shared clonotypes between healthy human individuals (dated by TCRdb to about 2020). Libraries were prepared through the immunoSEQ multiplex PCR assay. Entries here come from immuneACCESS through TCRdb and include only in-frame sequences with V and J called. Some clones fail to appear in such tables; in the studies checked, an unresolved V gene covers under half of the shortfall, and the cause of the remainder is unknown. Recorded for this sample are fewer than 2.5 million clones; over 85% of them occurred a single time. The top ten clonotypes cover 0.35% to 0.45% of the sample. Sequencing input: naive CD4+ T cells from PBMCs. Interpreted using the paper, the cell subset or site label stands for: CD45RA+ positively selected. Source of these receptors: a man aged 18 to 30 in good health. Some clones in this sample may be carry-over from other donors' samples.

To note about this clone: Additional DNA sequences in this sample encode the identical CDR3. The chain uses TRBV7-2 and TRBJ2-7, with 10 bases that match TRBD1. V lost 5 bases and J lost 2; bases outside the gene matches: 6. The germline CDR1 and CDR2 sequences are SGHTA and FQGNSA. This CDR3 has 15 residues. The CDR3 DNA follows: TGTGCCAGCAGCCTCTCGGGACAGGGGACCTACGAGCAGTACTTC. Its protein is CASSLSGQGTYEQYF.

About this clone itself: Other DNA sequences of this sample code for an identical CDR3. This chain connects TRBV7-8 to TRBJ2-7; the D gene is possibly TRBD1 (6 bases). V was pared by 5 bases and J by 0 bases, with 14 bases between. Germline CDR1 is SGHVS and CDR2 is FQNEAQ. CDR3 size: 15 residues. The CDR3 bases are TGTGCCAGCAGCCCAGTAGGGGGTAGCTCCTACGAGCAGTACTTC. Translated: CASSPVGGSSYEQYF.

The CDR3 region is CASSLQVGGNYGYTF. CDR3 DNA: TGTGCCAGCAGCCTTCAGGTGGGGGGTAACTATGGCTACACCTTC. The gene calls are TRBV6-1 and TRBJ1-2; D is possibly TRBD1 (5 bases). V dropped 6 bases and J dropped 1 base, with 15 bases sitting between them. The germline gives CDR1 MNHNS, CDR2 SASEGT. CDR3 length equals 15 residues.

The V and J genes are TRBV9 and TRBJ2-5, with 11 nucleotides matching TRBD2. After removal of 2 bases from V and 2 bases from J, the junction contained 8 bases not matched to a gene. The CDR3 totals 17 residues. Germline values: CDR1 SGDLS, CDR2 YYNGEE. CDR3 in amino acids: CASSVRRGLAVQETQYF. CDR3 nucleotide sequence: TGTGCCAGCAGCGTCCGGAGGGGACTAGCGGTACAAGAGACCCAGTACTTC.

This clone has a handful of counts. The chain carries TRBV29-1 and TRBJ1-1; 12 nucleotides match TRBD1. Germline CDR1 reads SQVTM; CDR2 reads ANQGSEA. The junction had 4 bases not matched to a gene; V was cut back by 4 bases and J by 4 bases. The CDR3 is made up of 14 amino acids. The chain's CDR3 is CSVAAGQGATEAFF. DNA for the CDR3: TGCAGCGTTGCCGCGGGACAGGGGGCCACTGAAGCTTTCTTT.

CDR3: CAISSKGRDSYNEQFF. CDR3 DNA sequence: TGTGCCATCAGCTCAAAGGGGCGGGACTCCTACAATGAGCAGTTCTTC. The rearrangement joins TRBV10-3 to TRBJ2-1, with a weak D call TRBD2 (6 bases). V was shortened by 6 bases and J by 0 bases, with 15 bases between the two germline ends. CDR3 length equals 16 residues. CDR1 and CDR2 (germline): ENHRY, SYGVKD.

As for this clone: This sample includes further DNA sequences coding for the same CDR3. The chain links TRBV9 to TRBJ1-3; the D is unclear. The germline V gene encodes CDR1 SGDLS and CDR2 YYNGEE. The germline V and J ends were trimmed by 4 bases and 4 bases, with 12 bases remaining between them. This CDR3 region has 14 residues. The CDR3 reads CASSPAGTGNTIYF. In nucleotides, the CDR3 is TGTGCCAGCAGCCCTGCGGGTACGGGAAACACCATATATTTT.

The CDR3 DNA reads TGCGCCAGCAGCCAGGGACAGGTAGAGACCCAGTACTTC. This codes for CASSQGQVETQYF. The chain is built from TRBV5-1 and TRBJ2-5, with 8 positions matching TRBD1. The V and J ends lost 4 bases and 4 bases, in that order; junction bases with no gene match: 3. Germline V gene sequence: CDR1 SGHRS, CDR2 YFSETQ. The CDR3 spans 13 residues.

The chain's CDR3 is CASSTTGQRGRETQYF. The CDR3, as DNA: TGTGCCAGTAGTACGACCGGACAGAGGGGTAGGGAGACCCAGTACTTC. V gene TRBV19 combines with J gene TRBJ2-5; perhaps TRBD1 as D (6 bases). The CDR3 totals 16 residues. CDR1 LNHDA and CDR2 SQIVND come from the germline V gene (reference sequence). Trimming removed 4 bases from V and 5 bases from J, with 20 bases in between.

CDR3 in amino acids: CASSFAGAQETQYF. The CDR3 DNA follows: TGTGCCAGCAGCTTTGCGGGGGCCCAAGAGACCCAGTACTTC. The chain combines TRBV7-2 with TRBJ2-5; a possible D gene is TRBD2 (7 bases). Germline CDR1 SGHTA, CDR2 FQGNSA. V was cut by 3 bases and J by 1 base, with 9 bases left in between. This CDR3 has 14 amino acids.

The chain combines TRBV7-9 with TRBJ2-3; D is possibly TRBD2 (5 bases). This CDR3 comprises 12 residues. V was cut by 5 bases and J by 14 bases, with 17 bases left in between. The germline gives CDR1 SEHNR, CDR2 FQNEAQ (reference sequence). The CDR3 DNA reads TGTGCCAGCAGCCTAGAACTAGAATTCCCGTATTTT. Its protein product is CASSLELEFPYF.

The chain uses TRBV5-1 and TRBJ2-2; 9 bases are shared with TRBD1. With 0 bases clipped from V and 4 bases from J, the junction kept 7 bases outside the gene matches. This CDR3 region has 17 residues. Germline V lookup: CDR1 SGHRS, CDR2 YFSETQ. CDR3 protein: CASSLAPQGAGTGELFF. Here the CDR3 DNA reads TGCGCCAGCAGCTTGGCCCCACAGGGGGCGGGCACCGGGGAGCTGTTTTTT.

The rearrangement joins TRBV11-2 to TRBJ2-7; D is perhaps TRBD1 or TRBD2 (5 bases each). Trimming cost V 5 bases and J 5 bases, with 22 bases left between them. Germline CDR1 and CDR2: SGHAT and FQNNGV. The CDR3 length is 16 residues. The CDR3 nucleotides read TGTGCCAGCAGCCATGATCGGTGGGACGGCCCAAACGAGCAGTACTTC. It codes for CASSHDRWDGPNEQYF.

Only a few counts were recorded for this clone. The V call is TRBV27, the J call TRBJ1-1, with D unclear. The length of the CDR3 is 9 residues. Germline loops: CDR1 MNHEY, CDR2 SMNVEV (reference sequence). The V end was cut by 11 bases, the J end by 10 bases, with 11 bases between. The CDR3 is CAARPGAFF. CDR3 nucleotide sequence: TGTGCCGCCCGGCCAGGAGCTTTCTTT.

The genes are TRBV10-3 and TRBJ2-7; TRBD1 might be the D (5 bases). The length of the CDR3 is 12 residues. Germline V CDR1 and CDR2: ENHRY, SYGVKD. V shed 6 bases and J shed 6 bases, with 12 bases lying between them. CDR3 residues: CAIRATASEQYF. The CDR3 coding sequence is TGTGCCATCAGGGCGACAGCGTCCGAGCAGTACTTC.

The CDR3 loop is CASSPQGTAYNEQFF. Here the CDR3 DNA reads TGTGCCAGCAGCCCCCAGGGGACAGCTTACAATGAGCAGTTCTTC. This chain connects TRBV7-9 to TRBJ2-1; 7 bases are shared with TRBD1. V shed 5 bases, J shed 4 bases, and the junction held 8 bases outside the gene matches. The CDR3 contains 15 residues. Germline V gene lookup returns CDR1 SEHNR and CDR2 FQNEAQ (reference sequence). Combining the CDR3 with reference TRBV7-9 and TRBJ2-1 gives the whole variable domain DTGVSQNPRHKITKRGQNVTFRCDPISEHNRLYWYRQTLGQGPEFLTYFQNEAQLEKSRLLSDRFSAERPKGSFSTLEIQRTEQGDSAMYLCASSPQGTAYNEQFFGPGTRLTVL.

This clone was seen once. The chain combines TRBV7-3 with TRBJ2-5, with 7 nucleotides matching TRBD2. The CDR3 totals 15 residues. Germline V gene sequence: CDR1 SGHTA, CDR2 FQGTGA. V trimming: 1 base; J trimming: 5 bases; junction bases outside the gene matches: 7. CDR3 loop: CASSLIGGSWETQYF. The CDR3 region has the DNA TGTGCCAGCAGCTTAATCGGGGGGTCGTGGGAGACCCAGTACTTC.

The chain links TRBV30 to TRBJ1-1; 7 positions agree with TRBD1. Trimming took 2 bases from V and 6 from J; bases not matched to a gene: 3. CDR1 GTSNPN and CDR2 SVGIG come from the germline V gene (reference sequence). CDR3 length: 12 amino acids. CDR3 sequence: CAWSRDSPEAFF. The CDR3 DNA reads as TGTGCCTGGAGTCGGGACAGTCCTGAAGCTTTCTTT. The entire variable domain, with the rest obtained from reference TRBV30 and TRBJ1-1, is as follows: SQTIHQWPATLVQPVGSPLSLECTVEGTSNPNLYWYRQAAGRGLQLLFYSVGIGQISSEVPQNLSASRPQDRQFILSSKKLLLSDSGFYLCAWSRDSPEAFFGQGTRLTVV.

This chain links TRBV18 with TRBJ2-7; the D is unclear. This CDR3 spans 15 amino acids. Germline lookup yields CDR1 KGHSH and CDR2 LQKENI. Trimming removed 2 bases at V and 6 bases at J, with 17 bases between. The CDR3 here is CASSPVLGPIGEQYF. The CDR3, as DNA: TGTGCCAGCTCACCAGTACTTGGCCCCATAGGCGAGCAGTACTTC.

On this clone itself: Within the sample, other DNA sequences also encode this same CDR3. The chain joins TRBV10-3 to TRBJ2-7; D is uncertain. The CDR3 is made up of 13 amino acids. CDR1 and CDR2 from the germline V gene are ENHRY and SYGVKD. V lost 0 bases, J lost 3 bases, and 6 bases lay in between. The DNA for the CDR3 is TGTGCCATCAGTGAGTCGGGCGGCTACGAGCAGTACTTC. The encoded protein is CAISESGGYEQYF.

The rearrangement uses TRBV18 and TRBJ2-7; TRBD1 aligns across 8 bases. The V gene's germline CDR1 is KGHSH and CDR2 LQKENI. The CDR3 totals 14 residues. J was trimmed by 6 bases and V by 5 bases; bases with no gene match: 9. CDR3 DNA sequence: TGTGCCAGCTCAATAGGACAGGGAGCCCTCGAGCAGTACTTC. It is translated as CASSIGQGALEQYF.

V and J are TRBV5-1 and TRBJ2-3; weak D call: TRBD1 (6 bases). The germline CDR1 and CDR2 sequences are SGHRS and YFSETQ. CDR3 length: 16 amino acids. The V end was cut by 4 bases, the J end by 4 bases, with 19 bases between. The CDR3 nucleotides are TGCGCCAGCAGCGAAACAGGGTATAGTGTCCCAGATACGCAGTATTTT. This translates into CASSETGYSVPDTQYF.